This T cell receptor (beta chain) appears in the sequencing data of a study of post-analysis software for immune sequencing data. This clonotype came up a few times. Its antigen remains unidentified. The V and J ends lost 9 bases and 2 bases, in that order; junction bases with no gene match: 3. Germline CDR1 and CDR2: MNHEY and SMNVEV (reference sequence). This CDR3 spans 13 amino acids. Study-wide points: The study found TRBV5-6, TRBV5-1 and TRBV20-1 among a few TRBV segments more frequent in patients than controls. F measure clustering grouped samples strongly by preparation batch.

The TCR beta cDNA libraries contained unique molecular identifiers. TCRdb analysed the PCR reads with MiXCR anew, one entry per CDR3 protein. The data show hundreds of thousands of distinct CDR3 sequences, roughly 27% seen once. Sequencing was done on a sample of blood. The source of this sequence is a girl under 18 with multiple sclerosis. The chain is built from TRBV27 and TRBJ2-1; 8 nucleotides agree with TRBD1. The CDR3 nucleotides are TGTGCCAGAGGGACAGGTCCCTACAATGAGCAGTTCTTC. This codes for CARGTGPYNEQFF.